What follows are 20 T cell receptor beta chains derived from one specimen sequenced in a study of T cell responses to AZD1222 COVID-19 vaccine. TCRdb's copy holds only in-frame clones and misses some; the assay was immunoSEQ multiplex PCR. The data show 170,000 or so clones, with approximately 90% seen just once and about 1.6% held by the top ten. The sample was peripheral blood, taken on day 0 of AZD1222 vaccination. The receptors shown here come from an adult in good health.

Only one count was recorded for this clone. The chain carries TRBV6-2 or TRBV6-3 and TRBJ1-1; the D is unclear. Per germline, CDR1 MNHEY and CDR2 SVGEGT. This CDR3 spans 17 amino acids. Trimming pared 4 bases from V and 5 bases from J, leaving 23 bases between. In nucleotides, the CDR3 is TGTGCCAGCAGTTCAACATTAACACTTCGAAAGAAGACTGAAGCTTTCTTT. The encoded protein is CASSSTLTLRKKTEAFF.

This chain connects TRBV3-1 (or the pseudogene TRBV3-2) to TRBJ1-5; a weak D match, TRBD1 (6 bases). V was clipped by 1 base and J by 6 bases, with 13 bases between them. Germline V gene data show CDR1 as LGHDT and CDR2 as YNNKEL (reference sequence). The CDR3 covers 15 residues. The CDR3 DNA reads as TGTGCCAGCAGCCAAGCGGGGCAGGGGATTCAGCCCCAGCATTTT. Protein product: CASSQAGQGIQPQHF.

The chain couples TRBV3-1 (or the pseudogene TRBV3-2) to TRBJ2-1, with 7 bases lining up with TRBD1. Germline V gives CDR1 LGHDT, CDR2 YNNKEL (reference sequence). With V trimmed by 4 bases and J by 7 bases, 10 bases remained unmatched. The CDR3 runs to 15 residues. CDR3 nucleotides: TGTGCCAGCAGCCCCACAGGGGCCAGGGGGAATGAGCAGTTCTTC. Its protein product is CASSPTGARGNEQFF.

The rearrangement links TRBV5-1 to TRBJ1-6; a possible D gene is TRBD1 (6 bases). The CDR3 has 14 residues. Per the germline V gene, CDR1 is SGHRS and CDR2 is YFSETQ. V dropped 4 bases and J dropped 6 bases, with 11 bases sitting between them. CDR3 region: CASSLQGPNSPLHF. The CDR3 DNA is TGCGCCAGCAGCCTTCAGGGGCCTAATTCACCCCTCCACTTT.

The V call is TRBV27, the J call TRBJ1-2; possible D gene TRBD1, 6 bases. CDR1 is MNHEY, CDR2 SMNVEV, per germline (reference sequence). There are 15 residues in the CDR3. Trimming cost V 5 bases and J 8 bases, with 21 bases left between them. The CDR3 bases are TGTGCCAGCAGTCCCTTCCGGGGAGGGGGAGACGGCTACACCTTC. This sequence encodes CASSPFRGGGDGYTF.

The chain recombines TRBV4-2 with TRBJ1-2; D call uncertain. Trimming pared 1 base from V and 3 bases from J, leaving 9 bases between. The CDR3 is 14 amino acids. The germline gives CDR1 LGHNA, CDR2 YNFKEQ. The CDR3 loop reads CASSQGPKDYGYTF. The CDR3 DNA sequence: TGTGCCAGCAGCCAAGGGCCCAAGGACTATGGCTACACCTTC.

The rearrangement links TRBV28 to TRBJ1-4; maybe TRBD1 (6 bases). The CDR3 is 12 residues long. CDR1 and CDR2 from the germline V gene are MDHEN and SYDVKM. Trimming cost V 4 bases and J 7 bases, with 7 bases left between them. The CDR3: CASSWTAEKLFF. CDR3 DNA: TGTGCCAGCAGTTGGACAGCTGAAAAACTGTTTTTT.

The chain combines TRBV2 with TRBJ2-3; 7 bases are a match to TRBD1. The CDR3 sequence is 15 residues long. Trimming took 6 bases from V and 1 from J; bases not matched to a gene: 7. CDR1 and CDR2 (germline): SNHLY, FYNNEI. This chain's CDR3 is CASRPDRVRTDTQYF. CDR3 DNA sequence: TGTGCCAGCAGGCCCGACAGGGTTCGCACAGATACGCAGTATTTT.

This chain uses TRBV29-1 with TRBJ2-7, with D unclear. V was cut by 1 base and J by 3 bases, with 10 bases left in between. The CDR3 is 13 amino acids. Germline CDR1 SQVTM, CDR2 ANQGSEA. The CDR3 sequence: CSVEGDTFYEQYF. CDR3 nucleotides: TGCAGCGTTGAAGGAGACACTTTCTACGAGCAGTACTTC.

This chain connects TRBV6-5 to TRBJ2-7; TRBD2 is a possible D gene (5 bases). V was clipped by 7 bases and J by 3 bases, with 13 bases between them. Germline CDR1 reads MNHEY; CDR2 reads SVGAGI. This CDR3 comprises 13 residues. In DNA, the CDR3 is TGTGCCAGCACCCTGACCGGGGACTACGAGCAGTACTTC. Its translation is CASTLTGDYEQYF.

The V call is TRBV7-3, the J call TRBJ2-3; 9 bases align to TRBD2. In germline, CDR1 is SGHTA, CDR2 FQGTGA. J was trimmed by 0 bases and V by 1 base; bases with no gene match: 5. The CDR3 runs 17 residues. CDR3 nucleotides: TGTGCCAGCAGCTTAAGCGGGGGGGACTTTAGCACAGATACGCAGTATTTT. Encoded protein: CASSLSGGDFSTDTQYF.

This chain links TRBV30 with TRBJ1-1; D is possibly TRBD1 (6 bases). Between the trimmed V and J ends, which lost 3 bases and 3 bases, there was a span of 11 bases. The CDR3 sequence is 13 residues long. CDR1 and CDR2 from the germline V gene are GTSNPN and SVGIG (reference sequence). In DNA, the CDR3 is TGTGCCTGGAGCGCCCAGGGGTACACTGAAGCTTTCTTT. Translating gives CAWSAQGYTEAFF.

This chain connects TRBV25-1 to TRBJ1-4, with D unresolved. Germline V gene data show CDR1 as MGHDK and CDR2 as SYGVNS. Trimming removed 1 base at V and 8 bases at J, with 14 bases between. The CDR3 sequence is 15 residues long. CDR3 sequence: CASSEFESGVEKLFF. The DNA of the CDR3 is TGTGCCAGCAGTGAATTCGAGTCGGGAGTGGAAAAACTGTTTTTT.

The chain combines TRBV7-9 with TRBJ1-3, with a tentative D call TRBD1 (5 bases). The CDR3 spans 19 residues. Germline V CDR1 and CDR2: SEHNR, FQNEAQ (reference sequence). V was trimmed by 2 bases and J by 0 bases, leaving 20 bases between them. CDR3 coding DNA: TGTGCCAGCAGCTTACCCAGTGGGCGGCTGGGGACCTCTGGAAACACCATATATTTT. This translates into CASSLPSGRLGTSGNTIYF.

The chain is built from TRBV6-5 and TRBJ2-7; 7 bases map to TRBD2. The CDR3 totals 15 residues. Germline CDR1 MNHEY, CDR2 SVGAGI. V lost 4 bases, J lost 2 bases, and 8 bases stayed unmatched. The CDR3 reads CASSSLGLGTYEQYF. DNA for the CDR3: TGTGCCAGCAGTTCCCTAGGACTAGGCACCTACGAGCAGTACTTC.

The V and J genes are TRBV3-1 (or the pseudogene TRBV3-2) and TRBJ2-1, with unresolved D. The germline V gene encodes CDR1 LGHDT and CDR2 YNNKEL (reference sequence). Trimming removed 5 bases from V and 5 bases from J, with 13 bases in between. The CDR3 is made up of 14 amino acids. The CDR3 bases are TGTGCCAGCAGCGGGTTGGATGCTAACAATGAGCAGTTCTTC. Translated: CASSGLDANNEQFF.

The chain couples TRBV10-1 to TRBJ2-1; the match to TRBD1 covers 10 bases. Germline V gene lookup returns CDR1 WNHNN and CDR2 SYGVQD (reference sequence). J gave up 4 bases and V 6 bases, and 6 bases lay outside the gene matches. The CDR3 totals 15 residues. The CDR3 nucleotides are TGCGCCAGCAGCAGACAGGGGGCCTCGTACAATGAGCAGTTCTTC. It encodes CASSRQGASYNEQFF.

The chain joins TRBV7-6 to TRBJ2-1, with 7 bases lining up with TRBD1. The CDR3 sequence is 16 residues long. Germline V gene sequence: CDR1 SGHVS, CDR2 FNYEAQ. Trimming removed 5 bases from V and 1 base from J; junction bases left unmatched: 8. CDR3 nucleotides: TGTGCCAGCAGCCCACAGGGGTCCTCGTCCTACAATGAGCAGTTCTTC. It is translated as CASSPQGSSSYNEQFF.

This clone was counted a single time. This chain connects TRBV11-2 to TRBJ1-1; D gene uncertain. Trimming removed 4 bases at V and 1 base at J, with 10 bases between. The CDR3 consists of 14 residues. The germline CDR1 and CDR2 sequences are SGHAT and FQNNGV. Here the CDR3 DNA reads TGTGCCAGCAGCTCACCGGGATCGAACACTGAAGCTTTCTTT. This encodes CASSSPGSNTEAFF.

This rearrangement joins TRBV28 to TRBJ2-7; tentatively, D is TRBD2 (5 bases). The CDR3 loop spans 15 amino acids. V lost 6 bases, J lost 1 base, and 16 bases lay in between. The germline gives CDR1 MDHEN, CDR2 SYDVKM. The DNA of the CDR3 is TGTGCCAGCAGCCCCCACGGGCGGAGGTCCTACGAGCAGTACTTC. This codes for CASSPHGRRSYEQYF.